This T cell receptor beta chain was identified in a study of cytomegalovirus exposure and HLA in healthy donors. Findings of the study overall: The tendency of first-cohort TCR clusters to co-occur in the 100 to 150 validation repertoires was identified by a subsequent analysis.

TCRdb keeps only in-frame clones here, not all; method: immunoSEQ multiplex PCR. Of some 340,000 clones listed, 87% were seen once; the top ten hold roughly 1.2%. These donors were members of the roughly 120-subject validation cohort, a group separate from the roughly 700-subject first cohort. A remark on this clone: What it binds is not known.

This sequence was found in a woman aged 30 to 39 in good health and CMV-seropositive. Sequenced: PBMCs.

The CDR3 loop reads CATSRGSTDTQYF. The CDR3 bases are TGTGCCACCAGCAGAGGGAGCACAGATACGCAGTATTTT. The chain carries TRBV15 and TRBJ2-3; D is unclear. Germline V gene lookup returns CDR1 LNHNV and CDR2 YYDKDF (reference sequence). V dropped 1 base and J dropped 0 bases, with 2 bases sitting between them. There are 13 residues in the CDR3.